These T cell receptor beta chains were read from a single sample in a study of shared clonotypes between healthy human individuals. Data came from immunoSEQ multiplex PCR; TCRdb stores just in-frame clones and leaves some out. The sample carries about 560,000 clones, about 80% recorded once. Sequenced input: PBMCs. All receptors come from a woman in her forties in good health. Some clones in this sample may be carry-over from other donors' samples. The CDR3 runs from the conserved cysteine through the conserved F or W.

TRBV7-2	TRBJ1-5	CASSLTGEPQHF
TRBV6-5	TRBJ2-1	CASRPGQGVSGEQFF
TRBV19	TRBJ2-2	CASSDLAGTGELFF
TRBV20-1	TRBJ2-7	CSASGSYEQYF
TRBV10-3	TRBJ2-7	CAISSESYEQYF
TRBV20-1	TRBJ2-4	CSAEAADIQYF
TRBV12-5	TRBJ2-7	CASGTPSGTNSYEQYF
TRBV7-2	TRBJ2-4	CASSPRWVAKNIQYF
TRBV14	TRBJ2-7	CASSQGFSGRREQYF
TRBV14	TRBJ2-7	CASSQDSPYEQYF
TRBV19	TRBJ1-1	CASSPSYGIHTEAFF